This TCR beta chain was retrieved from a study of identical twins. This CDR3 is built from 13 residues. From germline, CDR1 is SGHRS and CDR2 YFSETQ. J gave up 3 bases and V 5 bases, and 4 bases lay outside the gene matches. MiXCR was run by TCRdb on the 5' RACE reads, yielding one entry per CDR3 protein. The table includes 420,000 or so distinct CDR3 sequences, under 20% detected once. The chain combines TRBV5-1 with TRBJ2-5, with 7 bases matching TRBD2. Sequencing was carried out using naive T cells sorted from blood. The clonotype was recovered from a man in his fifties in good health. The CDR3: CASRRLAEETQYF. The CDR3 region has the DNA TGCGCCAGCAGGCGCCTAGCGGAAGAGACCCAGTACTTC. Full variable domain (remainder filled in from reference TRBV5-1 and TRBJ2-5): KAGVTQTPRYLIKTRGQQVTLSCSPISGHRSVSWYQQTPGQGLQFLFEYFSETQRNKGNFPGRFSGRQFSNSRSEMNVSTLELGDSALYLCASRRLAEETQYFGPGTRLLVL.